This TCR beta chain was documented in a study of vaccination effects on CD4 cells after COVID-19. Across the study: Samples collected post-vaccine were obtained a median of 72 days after the second dose. Study results and caveats: Cross-reactivity toward common cold coronaviruses was confined to only 1 of 255 vaccine-induced clones in healthy vaccinees.

CDR1 MNHEY and CDR2 SVGAGI come from the germline V gene. The CDR3 is made up of 13 amino acids. The ends lost 6 bases at V and 4 bases at J; junction bases unmatched: 4. The repertoire was sequenced with immunoSEQ multiplex PCR; TCRdb's copy has only in-frame clones and lacks some. The sample records 65,000 to 90,000 clones, about 73% being singletons. When ten to eleven days of culture had elapsed, CD4+ T cells were isolated. Every participant took two doses of the BNT162b2 or mRNA-1273 vaccine. All vaccine recipients tested negative for nucleocapsid antibodies and had never contracted SARS-CoV-2 infection. At days 3 and 7, half of the medium was exchanged for IL-2 medium. Worth noting for this clone: What it binds is unknown.

Sequencing used CD4+ T cells from PBMCs cultured without peptide, obtained after COVID-19 vaccination. The source is a human donor who received a COVID-19 vaccine. This chain connects TRBV6-5 to TRBJ1-2; 8 bases line up with TRBD1. The CDR3 protein is CASRRGQGYGYTF. The CDR3, as DNA: TGTGCCAGCAGGCGAGGACAGGGCTATGGCTACACCTTC.